A selection of T cell receptor beta chains follows, all from one sample in a study of blood T cells in healthy people across ages. TCRdb reprocessed the 5' RACE reads with MiXCR, giving one entry per CDR3 protein. The sample has roughly 1.9 million distinct CDR3 sequences; about 39% are singletons. What was sequenced was blood. The receptors were sampled from a human donor in good health. CDR3s include the opening cysteine and the closing phenylalanine or tryptophan.

J: TRBJ2-1
V: TRBV10-3
CDR3: CAISESEVEQFF

J: TRBJ2-5
V: TRBV7-7
CDR3: CASSFASNQETQYF

J: TRBJ2-7
V: TRBV7-2
CDR3: CASSVVYRSASYEQYF

J: TRBJ1-2
V: TRBV6-5
CDR3: CASSSAGYGYTF

J: TRBJ1-2
V: TRBV12-3/TRBV12-4
CDR3: CASSPVGGYGYTF

J: TRBJ1-2
V: TRBV5-1
CDR3: CASSLGTGDDYGYTF

J: TRBJ1-2
V: TRBV6-5
CDR3: CASSYSRTGYFSGYTF

J: TRBJ2-7
V: TRBV5-1
CDR3: CASSPGRGGYSYEQYF

J: TRBJ2-3
V: TRBV5-1
CDR3: CASSSGLAGTDTQYF

J: TRBJ2-2
V: TRBV4-1
CDR3: CASSQEERGNTGELFF

J: TRBJ2-4
V: TRBV12-3/TRBV12-4
CDR3: CASGVSLAKNIQYF

J: TRBJ1-2
V: TRBV3-1
CDR3: CASSQENRGTTNGYTF

J: TRBJ1-5
V: TRBV5-5
CDR3: CASSLYQGINQPQHF

J: TRBJ1-2
V: TRBV20-1
CDR3: CSARWSRGFGNTF

J: TRBJ2-3
V: TRBV20-1
CDR3: CSAPLAASVDTQYF

J: TRBJ1-5
V: TRBV6-1
CDR3: CASSPFGTPRSNSNQPQHF

J: TRBJ2-7
V: TRBV28
CDR3: CASTGGSQKISYEQYF

J: TRBJ1-5
V: TRBV20-1
CDR3: CSARRGQAQPQHF

J: TRBJ1-5
V: TRBV12-3/TRBV12-4
CDR3: CASSPGDANNQPQHF

J: TRBJ2-1
V: TRBV3-1
CDR3: CASSQDWDHNEQFF

J: TRBJ2-2
V: TRBV18
CDR3: CASSPPEGLNTGELFF

J: TRBJ2-7
V: TRBV7-9
CDR3: CASSLIGGEQYF

J: TRBJ2-5
V: TRBV20-1
CDR3: CSATPQETQYF

J: TRBJ1-2
V: TRBV5-5
CDR3: CASSARQGGKGYTF

J: TRBJ2-1
V: TRBV12-3/TRBV12-4
CDR3: CASSTTSGGREEQFF

J: TRBJ2-3
V: TRBV9
CDR3: CASSVDPRGYSTDTQYF

J: TRBJ2-7
V: TRBV7-9
CDR3: CASSTRIYEQYF

J: TRBJ2-2
V: TRBV6-1
CDR3: CASSELEGRGTGELFF

J: TRBJ2-7
V: TRBV12-3/TRBV12-4
CDR3: CASSLGTIHEQYF

J: TRBJ1-1
V: TRBV5-6
CDR3: CASSGPGVNTEAFF

J: TRBJ1-2
V: TRBV5-1
CDR3: CASSGYRSANYGYTF

J: TRBJ2-3
V: TRBV5-1
CDR3: CASSLSSPDTQYF

J: TRBJ2-5
V: TRBV5-6
CDR3: CASSLVGSKETQYF

J: TRBJ2-1
V: TRBV7-2
CDR3: CASSPDSSPYNEQFF

J: TRBJ2-5
V: TRBV29-1
CDR3: CSVEGTPVETQYF

J: TRBJ2-7
V: TRBV5-6
CDR3: CASRDRSSSYEQYF

J: TRBJ1-2
V: TRBV7-2
CDR3: CASSSSGGHDYGYTF

J: TRBJ2-3
V: TRBV20-1
CDR3: CSAKVGGPGETDTQYF